This T cell receptor beta chain was recorded in a study of T cells after yellow fever vaccination. Study-wide results and caveats: FACS-sorted repertoires could contain abundant clonotypes contaminating from the bulk population.

Template-switching 5'RACE yielded the TCR cDNA; a universal primer site and UMIs were added in the process. TCRdb analysed the 5' RACE reads with MiXCR anew, one entry per CDR3 protein. The sample lists about 340,000 distinct CDR3 sequences; almost 4% were seen once. On this clonotype: Its target is not known.

The V end lost 0 bases, the J end lost 5 bases, and 11 bases lay between the germline ends. This CDR3 has 15 residues. The germline V gene encodes CDR1 SGHVS and CDR2 FQNEAQ. The clonotype comes from a young man who received the YFV17D yellow fever vaccine. V usage is TRBV7-8 and J usage is TRBJ1-5, with D perhaps matching TRBD1 (6 bases). Source: PBMCs, taken 5 days after the yellow fever booster vaccination. The CDR3 sequence is CASSLALRGDQPQHF. DNA for the CDR3: TGTGCCAGCAGCTTAGCGCTAAGGGGGGATCAGCCCCAGCATTTT.